Following are 29 T cell receptor beta chains from one sample sequenced in a study of regulatory T cells in long-lasting Graves disease. Time point meaning: newly diagnosed GD, antithyroid drugs for less than 3 months. Isolated PBMC RNA provided the starting material for the TCR library. Assembly of TCR beta libraries relied on iRepertoire HTBI primers together with Arm-PCR of CDR3 regions. TCRdb redid the calling of the multiplex PCR reads with MiXCR, one entry per CDR3 protein. Of roughly 500,000 distinct CDR3 sequences detected, more than 10% appear once; the ten largest clones hold more than 8%. These data also featured in a second study, about T cells in Graves' hyperthyroidism and ophthalmopathy.

The material was peripheral blood mononuclear cells (PBMCs), obtained at new diagnosis, from a patient treated with antithyroid drugs. The receptors originated from a woman aged 30 to 39 with Graves disease.

Worth noting for this clonotype: A much larger clone lies a single base off, so this may be a read error. The chain has TRBV27 and TRBJ1-1, with 9 bases matching TRBD1. The CDR3 has 15 amino acids. CDR1 MNHEY and CDR2 SMNVEV come from the germline V gene (reference sequence). The CDR3 DNA follows: TGTGCCGGCAGTAGGGCCGGGACAGGGCTCGTTGAAGCTTTCTTT. Its protein product is CAGSRAGTGLVEAFF.

The chain carries TRBV11-2 and TRBJ2-7; D could derive from TRBD1 or TRBD2 (5 bases each). The V end was cut by 4 bases, the J end by 4 bases, with 17 bases between. Germline V gene data show CDR1 as SGHAT and CDR2 as FQNNGV. The CDR3 covers 15 residues. The CDR3 DNA follows: TGTGCCAGCAGCTCCCGGGTAAGGGGAGCTTACGAGCAGTACTTC. It translates to CASSSRVRGAYEQYF. Full variable domain (outside the CDR3, taken from reference TRBV11-2 and TRBJ2-7): EAGVAQSPRYKIIEKRQSVAFWCNPISGHATLYWYQQILGQGPKLLIQFQNNGVVDDSQLPKDRFSAERLKGVDSTLKIQPAKLEDSAVYLCASSSRVRGAYEQYFGPGTRLTVT.

A few counts support this clonotype. This sequence joins TRBV3-1 and TRBJ2-1; 14 bases map to TRBD2. V was pared by 0 bases and J by 7 bases, with 14 bases of the junction left unmatched. CDR3 length: 20 residues. The germline gives CDR1 LGHDT, CDR2 YNNKEL (reference sequence). This CDR3 reads CASSQDHGTSGRVLRNEQFF. The CDR3, as DNA: TGTGCCAGCAGCCAAGACCACGGGACTAGCGGGAGAGTTCTTCGAAATGAGCAGTTCTTC.

This clonotype was observed many times. The chain combines TRBV28 with TRBJ2-7, with TRBD2 matching 7 bases. The V gene's germline CDR1 is MDHEN and CDR2 SYDVKM. The CDR3 is 14 residues long. The J segment lost 1 base and the V segment lost 4 bases, leaving 4 bases of the junction unmatched. CDR3 sequence reads: CASSYAGVSYEQYF. CDR3 bases: TGTGCCAGCAGTTATGCGGGGGTATCCTACGAGCAGTACTTC.

This clonotype was counted between two and nine times. V and J are TRBV13 and TRBJ1-4, with 8 bases aligning to TRBD1. The CDR3 is made up of 16 amino acids. CDR1 and CDR2 (germline): PRHDT, FYEKMQ (reference sequence). The junction had 12 bases not matched to a gene; V was cut back by 5 bases and J by 7 bases. The CDR3 DNA sequence: TGTGCCAGCAGCCCGCCGCTGTCTCAGGGGGCTGAAAAACTGTTTTTT. Amino acid sequence: CASSPPLSQGAEKLFF.

The V gene is TRBV29-1, the J gene TRBJ2-5; D unclear. This CDR3 region has 11 residues. Germline CDR1 SQVTM, CDR2 ANQGSEA. Trimming cost V 4 bases and J 9 bases, with 12 bases left between them. In DNA, the CDR3 is TGCAGCGTTGCATCGGAATGGGCCCAGTACTTC. Translation gives CSVASEWAQYF. The whole variable domain, remainder taken from reference TRBV29-1 and TRBJ2-5, is SAVISQKPSRDICQRGTSLTIQCQVDSQVTMMFWYRQQPGQSLTLIATANQGSEATYESGFVIDKFPISRPNLTFSTLTVSNMSPEDSSIYLCSVASEWAQYFGPGTRLLVL.

This clonotype was recorded many times. The chain links TRBV29-1 to TRBJ1-1; D unclear. This CDR3 is 11 amino acids long. Germline lookup yields CDR1 SQVTM and CDR2 ANQGSEA. V lost 4 bases, J lost 0 bases, and 3 bases lay in between. In DNA form, the CDR3 reads TGCAGCGTTGGGGTGAACACTGAAGCTTTCTTT. As protein: CSVGVNTEAFF. Filled out from reference TRBV29-1 and TRBJ1-1, the complete variable domain reads SAVISQKPSRDICQRGTSLTIQCQVDSQVTMMFWYRQQPGQSLTLIATANQGSEATYESGFVIDKFPISRPNLTFSTLTVSNMSPEDSSIYLCSVGVNTEAFFGQGTRLTVV.

Concerning this clonotype: A read error is possible here, since a much larger clone lies one base away. This chain's CDR3 is CAGVGRGKMSYEQYF. The CDR3 nucleotides read TGTGCCGGCGTGGGCAGGGGGAAAATGTCCTACGAGCAGTACTTC. The rearrangement links TRBV28 to TRBJ2-7; 7 nucleotides agree with TRBD1. CDR1 is MDHEN, CDR2 SYDVKM, per germline. The CDR3 extends over 15 amino acids. Trimming removed 11 bases from V and 1 base from J; junction bases left unmatched: 14.

This clonotype was seen at least ten times. V gene TRBV10-3 combines with J gene TRBJ2-3; D is unclear. Germline V gene data show CDR1 as ENHRY and CDR2 as SYGVKD. The CDR3 is 14 amino acids. Trimming shortened V by 4 bases and J by 0 bases, and 8 bases separated the two germline ends. The CDR3 reads CAISVGHSTDTQYF. DNA of the CDR3: TGTGCCATCAGTGTCGGCCACAGCACAGATACGCAGTATTTT.

Many counts were recorded for this clonotype. The V and J genes are TRBV2 and TRBJ1-2; D may be TRBD1 (5 bases). V was trimmed by 2 bases and J by 4 bases, leaving 8 bases between them. Germline CDR1 is SNHLY and CDR2 is FYNNEI. The CDR3 runs 13 residues. In DNA, the CDR3 is TGTGCCAGCAGTGAACTGGGGCCCTATGGCTACACCTTC. Translating gives CASSELGPYGYTF.

This clonotype occurred many times. The chain links TRBV2 to TRBJ1-1; no clear D gene. Per the germline V gene, CDR1 is SNHLY and CDR2 is FYNNEI. The CDR3 contains 13 residues. CDR3: CAIQTQPNTEAFF. The CDR3 DNA reads TGTGCTATCCAAACGCAGCCGAACACTGAAGCTTTCTTT. Drawing the rest from reference TRBV2 and TRBJ1-1, the complete variable domain is EPEVTQTPSHQVTQMGQEVILRCVPISNHLYFYWYRQILGQKVEFLVSFYNNEISEKSEIFDDQFSVERPDGSNFTLKIRSTKLEDSAMYFCAIQTQPNTEAFFGQGTRLTVV.

This clonotype was detected ten times or more. V usage is TRBV28 and J usage is TRBJ2-5, with a possible D match to TRBD2 (6 bases). This CDR3 comprises 13 residues. In germline, CDR1 is MDHEN, CDR2 SYDVKM. V lost 11 bases and J 6 bases, leaving 19 bases between the germline ends. The CDR3 loop is CAGSYAGLKTQYF. The CDR3 DNA reads as TGTGCCGGATCGTATGCGGGGCTAAAGACCCAGTACTTC.

This sequence joins TRBV2 and TRBJ1-4, with no clear D. In germline, CDR1 is SNHLY, CDR2 FYNNEI. CDR3 length equals 11 residues. The germline V and J ends were trimmed by 5 bases and 11 bases, with 9 bases remaining between them. The chain's CDR3 is CASSLSGKLFF. The CDR3 DNA follows: TGTGCCAGCAGTCTTTCGGGGAAACTGTTTTTT. The variable domain in full, with the rest retrieved from reference TRBV2 and TRBJ1-4, is EPEVTQTPSHQVTQMGQEVILRCVPISNHLYFYWYRQILGQKVEFLVSFYNNEISEKSEIFDDQFSVERPDGSNFTLKIRSTKLEDSAMYFCASSLSGKLFFGSGTQLSVL.

This clonotype was seen only a few times. The rearrangement uses TRBV7-3 and TRBJ2-6; TRBD1 might be the D (6 bases). Germline V lookup: CDR1 SGHTA, CDR2 FQGTGA. Trimming removed 5 bases from V and 2 bases from J, with 10 bases in between. The CDR3 consists of 15 residues. Here the CDR3 reads CASSGYRAGANVLTF. In nucleotides, the CDR3 is TGTGCCAGCAGCGGCTACAGGGCTGGGGCCAACGTCCTGACTTTC.

At least ten counts were recorded for this clonotype. V is TRBV5-1 and J is TRBJ2-3; 7 bases fit TRBD1. The trim removed 4 bases at V and 4 bases at J, leaving 6 bases unmatched. The CDR3 covers 14 residues. Germline V CDR1 and CDR2: SGHRS, YFSETQ. In DNA form, the CDR3 reads TGCGCCAGCAGCGTACAGGGGACGGCAGATACGCAGTATTTT. Its protein is CASSVQGTADTQYF.

This clonotype has ten or more counts. V is TRBV12-5 and J is TRBJ2-5, with D unclear. The V gene lost 8 bases and the J gene lost 5 bases, with 15 bases spanning the gap. The CDR3 runs to 13 residues. The V gene's germline CDR1 is LGHNT and CDR2 FRNRAP. The CDR3 spells CASRFQYEETQYF. The CDR3 DNA is TGTGCTAGTAGATTTCAGTATGAGGAGACCCAGTACTTC.

This clonotype was seen many times. The chain combines TRBV7-2 with TRBJ1-2; D is uncertain. The length of the CDR3 is 14 residues. The germline V gene has CDR1 SGHTA and CDR2 FQGNSA. V was clipped by 4 bases and J by 8 bases, with 17 bases between them. The CDR3 sequence is CASSSPTPGEGYTF. CDR3 bases: TGTGCCAGCAGCTCCCCGACCCCCGGAGAGGGCTACACCTTC.

This clonotype was seen many times. This rearrangement joins TRBV7-6 to TRBJ1-5; D gene ambiguous. The CDR3 contains 13 residues. V was pared by 5 bases and J by 3 bases, with 8 bases between. Germline V CDR1 and CDR2: SGHVS, FNYEAQ. Written as DNA, the CDR3 is TGTGCCAGCAGCCAAGGAACCAATCAGCCCCAGCATTTT. Protein: CASSQGTNQPQHF.

In its sample, this clonotype was seen many times. J is TRBJ1-6 and V is TRBV28; possible D gene TRBD1, 5 bases. Trimming cost V 9 bases and J 5 bases, with 14 bases left between them. The V gene's germline CDR1 is MDHEN and CDR2 SYDVKM. The CDR3 runs to 14 residues. In DNA, the CDR3 is TGTGCCAGTTCCCAGACAGCAAATAATTCACCCCTCCACTTT. Translating it yields CASSQTANNSPLHF.

In this sample, this clonotype turned up many times. Here the CDR3 reads CASSLKETGATYEQYF. CDR3 coding DNA: TGTGCCAGCAGCTTAAAGGAGACAGGGGCTACCTACGAGCAGTACTTC. The chain recombines TRBV11-2 with TRBJ2-7; 8 bases line up with TRBD1. The CDR3 consists of 16 residues. Germline assignment: CDR1 SGHAT and CDR2 FQNNGV. Unmatched junction bases numbered 8, after V lost 2 bases and J lost 2 bases. Combining the CDR3 with reference TRBV11-2 and TRBJ2-7 gives the whole variable domain EAGVAQSPRYKIIEKRQSVAFWCNPISGHATLYWYQQILGQGPKLLIQFQNNGVVDDSQLPKDRFSAERLKGVDSTLKIQPAKLEDSAVYLCASSLKETGATYEQYFGPGTRLTVT.

This clonotype was seen ten or more times. The gene calls are TRBV27 and TRBJ2-7, with 9 bases that match TRBD1. Per the germline V gene, CDR1 is MNHEY and CDR2 is SMNVEV (reference sequence). J gave up 2 bases and V 4 bases, and 12 bases lay outside the gene matches. The CDR3 extends over 17 amino acids. The CDR3 nucleotides are TGTGCCAGCAGTTATAAACCGGGACAGGGAGTACCCTACGAGCAGTACTTC. Amino acids: CASSYKPGQGVPYEQYF.

This clonotype appeared many times. This chain connects TRBV6-2 or TRBV6-3 to TRBJ2-7; a weak D match, TRBD1 (5 bases). Germline V gives CDR1 MNHEY, CDR2 SVGEGT. This CDR3 comprises 13 residues. Trimming shortened V by 2 bases and J by 2 bases, and 7 bases separated the two germline ends. The chain's CDR3 is CASSYGRAYEQYF. The CDR3 nucleotides are TGTGCCAGCAGTTACGGCAGGGCCTACGAGCAGTACTTC.

Many counts were recorded for this clonotype. The chain uses TRBV7-9 and TRBJ2-7; 7 bases align to TRBD1. This CDR3 spans 16 amino acids. The germline V gene encodes CDR1 SEHNR and CDR2 FQNEAQ (reference sequence). J lost 11 bases, V lost 1 base, and 17 bases had no gene match. CDR3 region: CASSLEAQGPKSLKYF. CDR3 nucleotides: TGTGCCAGCAGCTTAGAGGCACAGGGGCCCAAAAGTTTAAAGTACTTC.

Of note for this clonotype: A much larger clone sits a single nucleotide away, making a read error possible. V gene TRBV28 combines with J gene TRBJ1-5; possible D gene TRBD1, 5 bases. Germline CDR1 MDHEN, CDR2 SYDVKM. The CDR3 runs to 15 residues. DNA for the CDR3: TGTACCAGCAGTTTTTCAGGGTATAGCAATCAGCCCCAGCATTTT. As protein: CTSSFSGYSNQPQHF. Full variable domain (outside the CDR3, taken from reference TRBV28 and TRBJ1-5): DVKVTQSSRYLVKRTGEKVFLECVQDMDHENMFWYRQDPGLGLRLIYFSYDVKMKEKGDIPEGYSVSREKKERFSLILESASTNQTSMYLCTSSFSGYSNQPQHFGDGTRLSIL.

A remark on this clonotype: It may be a read error: a sequence one base away is much more abundant. The chain joins TRBV7-3 to TRBJ2-2; D possibly corresponds to TRBD2 (5 bases). The CDR3 covers 14 residues. Germline V gives CDR1 SGHTA, CDR2 FQGTGA. The CDR3 DNA reads TGTGCCAGCAGCTTTCGACGGAACACCGGGGAGCTGTGTTTT. It yields the protein CASSFRRNTGELCF.

This clonotype was detected many times. This rearrangement joins TRBV2 to TRBJ2-2; tentative D call: TRBD2 (6 bases). Germline V lookup: CDR1 SNHLY, CDR2 FYNNEI. V lost 6 bases, J lost 4 bases, and 12 bases lay in between. The CDR3 has 14 residues. The CDR3 sequence: CASSLGGLTGELFF. The DNA of the CDR3 is TGTGCCAGCAGCCTTGGAGGGCTCACCGGGGAGCTGTTTTTT.

A note on this clonotype: This may be a read error, as it is one base from a much larger clone. J is TRBJ2-5 and V is TRBV3-1; unclear D gene. CDR3 length equals 15 residues. Trimming stripped 4 bases from V and 5 bases from J, with 17 bases between. Germline lookup yields CDR1 LGHDT and CDR2 YNNKEL (reference sequence). CDR3: CASSPAVFGDETQYF. The CDR3 bases are TGTGCCAGCAGCCCAGCCGTGTTTGGGGATGAGACCCAGTACTTC.

This clonotype came up many times. The chain couples TRBV20-1 to TRBJ1-2; D is ambiguous. V lost 5 bases, J lost 6 bases, and 13 bases lay in between. CDR1 is DFQATT, CDR2 SNEGSKA, per germline (reference sequence). The CDR3 loop spans 12 amino acids. The CDR3 reads CSAQTPRDGYTF. The CDR3 DNA reads as TGCAGTGCTCAAACACCGCGGGATGGCTACACCTTC.

In its sample, this clonotype was seen many times. The chain combines TRBV10-3 with TRBJ2-3; 8 nucleotides match TRBD2. Losses at the gene ends were 4 bases for V and 6 bases for J; bases not matched to a gene: 6. CDR3 length: 14 residues. The V gene's germline CDR1 is ENHRY and CDR2 SYGVKD. Here the CDR3 reads CAISVSGSLDTQYF. The CDR3 region has the DNA TGTGCCATCAGTGTCAGCGGGAGCCTCGATACGCAGTATTTT.